This T cell receptor (beta chain) was captured by sequencing in a study of PD-1 blockade in classical Hodgkin lymphoma. Brentuximab vedotin exposure varied among the patients, all of whom had relapsed after autologous stem cell transplantation. Patients' outcomes at their best amounted to complete response, partial response or progressive disease. Clones were read by immunoSEQ multiplex PCR, and TCRdb kept only the in-frame ones, dropping some. The sample contains fewer than 7,500 clones, around 79% of which appear only once. The V gene's germline CDR1 is MDHEN and CDR2 SYDVKM. Trimming cost V 1 base and J 3 bases; bases outside gene matches: 8. The CDR3 contains 16 residues. Notes on the study in general: At baseline, newly diagnosed patients reportedly showed less TCR diversity than healthy donors. Patients with a complete response exhibited baseline diversity comparable to newly diagnosed patients.

Of note for this clone: What it binds is unknown.

The receptor was derived from a human donor with classical Hodgkin lymphoma. The chain couples TRBV28 to TRBJ1-2; 7 bases align to TRBD1. The sample in question was peripheral blood mononuclear cells (PBMCs), obtained before the second cycle of nivolumab. The CDR3, as DNA: TGTGCCAGCAGTTTATCATTGACCAGGGGGGACTATGGCTACACCTTC. Residues: CASSLSLTRGDYGYTF.